These 18 T cell receptor beta chains were all obtained from the same sample, sequenced in a study of T cells after yellow fever vaccination. TCRdb reanalysed the 5' RACE reads using MiXCR and keeps one entry per CDR3 protein. Counted here are about 260,000 distinct CDR3 sequences, around 3.5% occurring once; the ten biggest clones make up about 19%. This material consisted of PBMCs, taken 15 days after the yellow fever booster vaccination. The receptors shown here come from a man aged 18 to 29 who received the YFV17D yellow fever vaccine.

There are many counts of this clonotype. This chain links TRBV20-1 with TRBJ2-5; D gene uncertain. Trimming took 6 bases from V and 3 from J, leaving 11 bases between them. Germline V CDR1 and CDR2: DFQATT, SNEGSKA (reference sequence). CDR3 length: 12 residues. CDR3 in amino acids: CSARLWEETQYF. In DNA, the CDR3 is TGCAGTGCACGCCTTTGGGAAGAGACCCAGTACTTC.

This clonotype was found many times. The chain uses TRBV4-1 and TRBJ2-2; D not resolved. Germline V CDR1 and CDR2: MGHRA, YSYEKL. The V end lost 0 bases, the J end lost 4 bases, and 15 bases lay between the germline ends. This CDR3 has 17 residues. The DNA of the CDR3 is TGCGCCAGCAGCCAAGAGGTAGTCCCGCGCACCACCGGGGAGCTGTTTTTT. This translates into CASSQEVVPRTTGELFF.

This clonotype was observed at least ten times. The V gene is TRBV4-1, the J gene TRBJ1-2; no clear D. The CDR3 is 17 amino acids. From germline, CDR1 is MGHRA and CDR2 YSYEKL. V lost 0 bases and J 0 bases, leaving 14 bases between the germline ends. CDR3 region: CASSQDPKEGTNYGYTF. Here the CDR3 DNA reads TGCGCCAGCAGCCAAGACCCTAAAGAGGGTACTAACTATGGCTACACCTTC.

This clonotype was recorded many times. The chain couples TRBV7-6 to TRBJ2-1; 9 nucleotides align to TRBD1. This CDR3 is built from 16 residues. The V segment lost 6 bases and the J segment 2 bases; nucleotides outside the gene matches: 8. Germline loops: CDR1 SGHVS, CDR2 FNYEAQ. The CDR3 DNA reads as TGTGCCAGCAGACAAGGACAGGGGACCACCTACAATGAGCAGTTCTTC. Translation: CASRQGQGTTYNEQFF.

This clonotype was detected ten times or more. The chain couples TRBV10-3 to TRBJ2-5; 10 nucleotides line up with TRBD2. The J segment lost 4 bases and the V segment lost 3 bases, leaving 14 bases of the junction unmatched. CDR1 and CDR2 from the germline V gene are ENHRY and SYGVKD. The CDR3 loop spans 18 amino acids. CDR3 amino acids: CAISEASGGGITGETQYF. The DNA of the CDR3 is TGTGCCATCAGTGAAGCTAGCGGGGGTGGCATTACGGGAGAGACCCAGTACTTC.

This clonotype occurred many times. This chain uses TRBV5-1 with TRBJ1-2, with 8 bases fitting TRBD1. The CDR3 extends over 14 amino acids. Germline V gene lookup returns CDR1 SGHRS and CDR2 YFSETQ. V was clipped by 0 bases and J by 4 bases; unmatched bases: 2. Here the CDR3 reads CASSLGQGTYGYTF. The CDR3 nucleotides are TGCGCCAGCAGCTTGGGACAGGGGACCTATGGCTACACCTTC.

This clonotype was picked up many times. The chain carries TRBV29-1 and TRBJ2-3; no firm D call. Germline V gene data show CDR1 as SQVTM and CDR2 as ANQGSEA. The CDR3 spans 13 residues. The V end was cut by 3 bases, the J end by 2 bases, with 9 bases between. The CDR3 bases are TGCAGCGTTGACTACAGCTACACAGATACGCAGTATTTT. It codes for CSVDYSYTDTQYF.

The rearrangement uses TRBV18 and TRBJ1-1, with D unresolved. Trimming stripped 1 base from V and 2 bases from J, with 8 bases between. The CDR3 covers 14 residues. CDR1 KGHSH and CDR2 LQKENI come from the germline V gene. This CDR3 is CASSPRTSNTEAFF. The DNA for the CDR3 is TGTGCCAGCTCACCACGGACCTCTAACACTGAAGCTTTCTTT.

The CDR3 coding sequence is TGTGCCAGCCACGGGCAGAGCTCCTACAATGAGCAGTTCTTC. It yields the protein CASHGQSSYNEQFF. The chain has TRBV19 and TRBJ2-1; D gene unclear. There are 14 residues in the CDR3. V was pared by 9 bases and J by 0 bases, with 12 bases between. CDR1 is LNHDA, CDR2 SQIVND, per germline (reference sequence).

The V and J genes are TRBV19 and TRBJ2-1, with a possible D match to TRBD1 (6 bases). The CDR3 is 15 amino acids. Germline V lookup: CDR1 LNHDA, CDR2 SQIVND (reference sequence). V was cut by 3 bases and J by 2 bases, with 11 bases left in between. The CDR3 DNA sequence: TGTGCCAGTAGTATTGGGTGGACAGCCTACAATGAGCAGTTCTTC. Translating gives CASSIGWTAYNEQFF.

At least ten counts were recorded for this clonotype. The rearrangement uses TRBV20-1 and TRBJ2-7; maybe TRBD2 (6 bases). From germline, CDR1 is DFQATT and CDR2 SNEGSKA (reference sequence). Trimming stripped 2 bases from V and 3 bases from J, with 11 bases between. This CDR3 region has 13 residues. The CDR3 DNA reads as TGCAGTGCTAGAAGACTAGGTTTCTACGAGCAGTACTTC. Translating it yields CSARRLGFYEQYF.

This clonotype has a count of ten or more. The chain couples TRBV4-3 to TRBJ1-1, with D perhaps matching TRBD1 (6 bases). Trimming took off 1 base at V and 2 bases at J, with 17 bases between the two ends. The CDR3 consists of 17 residues. Germline lookup yields CDR1 LGHNA and CDR2 YSLEER. The CDR3 protein is CASSQALKDRYNTEAFF. CDR3 coding DNA: TGCGCCAGCAGCCAAGCCCTAAAGGACAGATATAACACTGAAGCTTTCTTT.

This clonotype was detected many times. The rearrangement uses TRBV20-1 and TRBJ2-3; 9 nucleotides match TRBD2. CDR1 and CDR2 (germline): DFQATT, SNEGSKA (reference sequence). The CDR3 consists of 14 residues. Trimming removed 2 bases from V and 6 bases from J; junction bases left unmatched: 6. The CDR3: CSARNSGGMDTQYF. CDR3 nucleotide sequence: TGCAGTGCTAGAAATAGCGGGGGTATGGATACGCAGTATTTT.

There are many counts of this clonotype. The chain employs TRBV12-3 or TRBV12-4 and TRBJ2-7; TRBD1 agrees at 9 bases. This CDR3 has 16 amino acids. V lost 2 bases and J lost 2; bases outside the gene matches: 7. The DNA for the CDR3 is TGTGCCAGCAGTTTACCCCGGGGACAGGGAACCTACGAGCAGTACTTC. It specifies CASSLPRGQGTYEQYF.

This clonotype was counted at least ten times. The chain joins TRBV5-1 to TRBJ1-5, with D possibly being TRBD1 (6 bases). Trimming shortened V by 4 bases and J by 1 base, and 18 bases separated the two germline ends. Germline CDR1 reads SGHRS; CDR2 reads YFSETQ. The CDR3 has 17 amino acids. The CDR3 is CASSPGVGGVSNQPQHF. As DNA, the CDR3 is TGCGCCAGCAGCCCGGGAGTAGGGGGAGTGAGCAATCAGCCCCAGCATTTT.

This clonotype was detected many times. The J gene is TRBJ2-3, the V gene TRBV4-1; D tentatively fits TRBD1 or TRBD2 (6 bases each). Germline V gene sequence: CDR1 MGHRA, CDR2 YSYEKL. V was cut by 6 bases and J by 2 bases, with 18 bases left in between. The CDR3 length is 16 residues. The CDR3 loop reads CASRKVGRGHTDTQYF. The DNA of the CDR3 is TGCGCCAGCAGAAAGGTGGGACGGGGGCACACAGATACGCAGTATTTT.

This clonotype was seen many times. The CDR3 reads CASSLSRGEAEQFF. CDR3 sequence (DNA): TGTGCCAGCAGCTTATCGCGGGGGGAGGCTGAGCAGTTCTTC. The rearrangement uses TRBV7-9 and TRBJ2-1; the match to TRBD2 covers 8 bases. From germline, CDR1 is SEHNR and CDR2 FQNEAQ (reference sequence). V gave up 2 bases and J gave up 9 bases; unmatched junction bases: 6. The CDR3 has 14 amino acids.

This clonotype has a count of ten or more. The chain combines TRBV20-1 with TRBJ2-5; D may be TRBD2 (6 bases). CDR1 and CDR2 from the germline V gene are DFQATT and SNEGSKA (reference sequence). V lost 6 bases, J lost 1 base, and 21 bases lay in between. This CDR3 has 16 amino acids. The CDR3 loop reads CSAPGGRGEPQETQYF. The DNA for the CDR3 is TGCAGTGCCCCAGGCGGGCGGGGTGAACCCCAAGAGACCCAGTACTTC.